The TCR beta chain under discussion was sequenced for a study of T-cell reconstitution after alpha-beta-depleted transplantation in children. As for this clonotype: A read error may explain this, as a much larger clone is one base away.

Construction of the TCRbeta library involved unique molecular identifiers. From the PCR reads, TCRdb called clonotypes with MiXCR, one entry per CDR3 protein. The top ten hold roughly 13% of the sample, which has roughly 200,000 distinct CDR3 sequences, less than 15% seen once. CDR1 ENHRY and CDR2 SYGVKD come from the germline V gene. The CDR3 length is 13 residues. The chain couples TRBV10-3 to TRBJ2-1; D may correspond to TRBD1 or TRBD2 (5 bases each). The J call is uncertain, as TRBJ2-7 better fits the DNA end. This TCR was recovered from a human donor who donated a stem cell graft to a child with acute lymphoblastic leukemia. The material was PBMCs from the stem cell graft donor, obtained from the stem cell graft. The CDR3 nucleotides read TGTGCCGCCGCCGGGACGAAATACAATGAGCAGTACTTC. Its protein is CAAAGTKYNEQYF.